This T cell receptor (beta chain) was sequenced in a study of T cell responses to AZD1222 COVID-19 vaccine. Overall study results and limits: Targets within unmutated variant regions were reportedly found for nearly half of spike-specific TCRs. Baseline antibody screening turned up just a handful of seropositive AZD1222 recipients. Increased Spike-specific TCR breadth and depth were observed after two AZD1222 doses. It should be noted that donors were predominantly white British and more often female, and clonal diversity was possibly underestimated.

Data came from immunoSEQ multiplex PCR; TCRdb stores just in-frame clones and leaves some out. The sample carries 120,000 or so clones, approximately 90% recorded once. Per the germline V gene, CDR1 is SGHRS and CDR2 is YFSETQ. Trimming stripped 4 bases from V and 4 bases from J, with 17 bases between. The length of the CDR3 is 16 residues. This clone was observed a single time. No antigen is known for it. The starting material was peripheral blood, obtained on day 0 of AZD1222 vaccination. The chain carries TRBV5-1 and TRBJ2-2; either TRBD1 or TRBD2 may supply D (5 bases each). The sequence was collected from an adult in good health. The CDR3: CASSPGSWSATGELFF. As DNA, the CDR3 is TGCGCCAGCAGCCCAGGGAGCTGGTCGGCCACCGGGGAGCTGTTTTTT.